This T cell receptor (beta chain) is drawn from a study of blood T cells in healthy people across ages. Per germline, CDR1 KGHDR and CDR2 SFDVKD. The CDR3 length is 15 residues. Unmatched junction bases numbered 3, after V lost 3 bases and J lost 2 bases. For the second PCR, which ran for 7 to 11 cycles, a sample-barcoded 5' primer and a J-beta primer mix were used. MiXCR was run by TCRdb on the 5' RACE reads, yielding one entry per CDR3 protein. The repertoire has about 1.6 million distinct CDR3 sequences, 30% to 35% of them found once; the top ten carry around 10%. This receptor was identified in a woman under 40 in good health. The chain recombines TRBV24-1 with TRBJ2-3; TRBD2 agrees at 8 bases. Sequencing input: blood. CDR3 nucleotides: TGTGCCACCAGTGATCCAGCGGGAGCCACAGATACGCAGTATTTT. Its translation: CATSDPAGATDTQYF.